Listed here are 22 T cell receptor beta chains from one sample, sequenced in a study of glioma-infiltrating T cells. The iRepertoire nested amplicon-rescue multiplex PCR amplified TCR alpha and beta CDR3s from RNA. TCRdb called the multiplex PCR reads again in MiXCR, with one record for every CDR3 protein. Among about 410,000 distinct CDR3 sequences, about 40% were seen once, and the ten largest hold approximately 12%. Specimen: glioma tissue, nonneoplastic brain tissue, or PBMCs (not recorded which). These receptors were collected from a human donor with low-grade glioma or glioblastoma, undergoing nonglioma brain surgery, or in good health (not recorded which).

On this clonotype: It may be a read error: a sequence one base away is much more abundant. This sequence joins TRBV27 and TRBJ2-7; the D is unclear. This CDR3 has 12 amino acids. Germline V gives CDR1 MNHEY, CDR2 SMNVEV (reference sequence). The CDR3 sequence: CASSSRIYEQCF. The CDR3 DNA is TGTGCCAGCAGTTCGCGTATCTACGAGCAGTGCTTC.

Notes on this clonotype: Being one base from a much bigger clone, this may be a read error. The gene calls are TRBV27 and TRBJ2-7; the match to TRBD1 covers 7 bases. Germline V gene sequence: CDR1 MNHEY, CDR2 SMNVEV (reference sequence). V was pared by 5 bases and J by 4 bases, with 17 bases of the junction left unmatched. This CDR3 spans 17 amino acids. The CDR3 protein is CASSPRPFGTDLYEQYF. CDR3 nucleotides: TGTGCCAGCAGTCCCCGTCCTTTCGGGACAGATTTATACGAGCAGTACTTC.

A word on this clonotype: One junction end does not reproduce the germline sequence, and a read error may be involved. This chain uses TRBV6-2 or TRBV6-3 with TRBJ2-2; 10 bases map to TRBD1. Per germline, CDR1 MNHEY and CDR2 SVGEGT. The CDR3 extends over 16 amino acids. DNA for the CDR3: TGTGCCAGCAGTTACTCCGGGACAGGGGATGCCGGGGGGCTGTTTTTT. It specifies CASSYSGTGDAGGLFF.

The chain joins TRBV10-3 to TRBJ1-2; no definite D call. Trimming stripped 6 bases from V and 4 bases from J, with 18 bases between. Germline loops: CDR1 ENHRY, CDR2 SYGVKD. The CDR3 covers 15 residues. DNA of the CDR3: TGTGCCATCAGATCCGCGGTATCCATCTCCTATGGCTACACCTTC. Translation: CAIRSAVSISYGYTF.

This chain uses TRBV6-6 with TRBJ1-1, with D possibly being TRBD1 (6 bases). Per the germline V gene, CDR1 is MNHNY and CDR2 is SVGAGI (reference sequence). V lost 2 bases and J lost 6, with 16 bases in between. The CDR3 spans 15 residues. The CDR3 DNA sequence: TGTGCCAGCAGTTACCCAGACAGGATCCTGGCTGAAGCTTTCTTT. It translates to CASSYPDRILAEAFF.

This clonotype was seen more than once but under ten times. The chain uses TRBV18 and TRBJ1-5, with D unresolved. Trimming cost V 3 bases and J 2 bases, with 14 bases left between them. The germline gives CDR1 KGHSH, CDR2 LQKENI. The CDR3 length is 16 residues. CDR3 loop: CASSPLSGDGNQPQHF. The CDR3 region has the DNA TGTGCCAGCTCACCCTTGAGCGGGGATGGCAATCAGCCCCAGCATTTT.

This clonotype has a handful of counts. The chain couples TRBV20-1 to TRBJ2-7, with unresolved D. The CDR3 is 13 residues long. Germline-derived CDR1 and CDR2 are DFQATT and SNEGSKA (reference sequence). The ends were cut back, 0 bases at V and 3 bases at J, with 9 bases in the middle. CDR3 loop: CSARDRLRYEQYF. CDR3 nucleotide sequence: TGCAGTGCTAGAGATCGGCTCCGCTACGAGCAGTACTTC.

In its sample, this clonotype was seen a few times. V is TRBV20-1 and J is TRBJ2-3, with D uncertain. The germline V gene encodes CDR1 DFQATT and CDR2 SNEGSKA (reference sequence). CDR3 length: 14 amino acids. V was clipped by 3 bases and J by 0 bases, with 10 bases between them. The chain's CDR3 is CSASFDGSTDTQYF. CDR3 coding DNA: TGCAGTGCTAGCTTTGACGGGAGCACAGATACGCAGTATTTT.

As DNA, the CDR3 is TGCGCCAGCAGCCAAGACGAAACCGGGACATCCTACGAGCAGTACTTC. Its translation is CASSQDETGTSYEQYF. V gene TRBV4-1 combines with J gene TRBJ2-7; possible D gene TRBD1, 6 bases. Per germline, CDR1 MGHRA and CDR2 YSYEKL. The CDR3 covers 16 residues. The V end was cut by 0 bases, the J end by 1 base, with 13 bases between.

This chain joins TRBV6-9 and TRBJ2-2; TRBD2 is a possible D gene (6 bases). Germline V gene data show CDR1 as MNHGY and CDR2 as SVAAGI. V lost 3 bases to trimming and J lost 2 bases, with 10 bases between them. The length of the CDR3 is 15 residues. The CDR3 spells CASSYREVNTGELFF. CDR3 bases: TGTGCCAGCAGTTACAGGGAGGTAAACACCGGGGAGCTGTTTTTT.

In its sample, this clonotype was seen a few times. The rearrangement links TRBV28 to TRBJ2-5; D unclear. The germline CDR1 and CDR2 sequences are MDHEN and SYDVKM. This CDR3 has 14 residues. V shed 3 bases and J shed 3 bases, with 11 bases lying between them. The CDR3 DNA sequence: TGTGCCAGCAGTTTTGGTTCCCTAGAAGAGACCCAGTACTTC. Translating it yields CASSFGSLEETQYF. Filled out from reference TRBV28 and TRBJ2-5, the complete variable domain reads DVKVTQSSRYLVKRTGEKVFLECVQDMDHENMFWYRQDPGLGLRLIYFSYDVKMKEKGDIPEGYSVSREKKERFSLILESASTNQTSMYLCASSFGSLEETQYFGPGTRLLVL.

This clonotype showed up many times. The chain has TRBV28 and TRBJ1-2; tentative D call: TRBD1 (6 bases). V lost 5 bases and J 4 bases, leaving 20 bases between the germline ends. This CDR3 spans 16 amino acids. The germline V gene has CDR1 MDHEN and CDR2 SYDVKM. CDR3 in amino acids: CASSANLGAPAYGYTF. Written as DNA, the CDR3 is TGTGCCAGCAGTGCCAACCTGGGGGCCCCGGCCTATGGCTACACCTTC.

In its sample, this clonotype was seen a few times. The V gene is TRBV2, the J gene TRBJ2-7, with D unclear. Germline values: CDR1 SNHLY, CDR2 FYNNEI. The CDR3 runs to 14 residues. Trimming pared 7 bases from V and 4 bases from J, leaving 17 bases between. CDR3 loop: CASILPGVAYEQYF. The CDR3 bases are TGTGCCAGCATCCTGCCAGGTGTGGCGTACGAGCAGTACTTC.

This clonotype has more than one count but fewer than ten. The genes are TRBV28 and TRBJ2-2, with unresolved D. The V and J ends lost 3 bases and 7 bases respectively, with 9 bases between them. CDR3 length equals 13 residues. Germline CDR1 and CDR2: MDHEN and SYDVKM. In DNA, the CDR3 is TGTGCCAGCAGTTTGTTCGGGCTCGGGGAGCTGTTTTTT. Its translation: CASSLFGLGELFF.

The rearrangement links TRBV7-9 to TRBJ2-1; the match to TRBD1 covers 8 bases. Germline V gene lookup returns CDR1 SEHNR and CDR2 FQNEAQ (reference sequence). With V trimmed by 4 bases and J by 8 bases, 13 bases remained unmatched. The CDR3 loop spans 16 amino acids. CDR3 loop: CASSSTSGSDRDEQFF. The CDR3 DNA is TGTGCCAGCAGCTCCACCTCTGGGTCGGACAGGGATGAGCAGTTCTTC.

This clonotype was detected only a few times. This rearrangement joins TRBV4-3 to TRBJ1-1; D ambiguous. Per germline, CDR1 LGHNA and CDR2 YSLEER. The CDR3 totals 14 residues. The V end lost 2 bases, the J end lost 3 bases, and 10 bases lay between the germline ends. The CDR3 reads CASSQLGGYTEAFF. Here the CDR3 DNA reads TGCGCCAGCAGCCAACTGGGAGGGTACACTGAAGCTTTCTTT.

The sample holds a few counts of this clonotype. V and J are TRBV29-1 and TRBJ2-3; D is ambiguous. CDR3 size: 13 residues. From germline, CDR1 is SQVTM and CDR2 ANQGSEA. The V gene lost 3 bases and the J gene lost 9 bases, with 16 bases spanning the gap. Here the CDR3 DNA reads TGCAGCGTTGACGGGTTTAGCCTACAAACGCAGTATTTT. Amino acid sequence: CSVDGFSLQTQYF.

The CDR3 DNA follows: TGTGCCATCAGTGAATCCAGGGCGATCACTGAAGCTTTCTTT. Amino acids: CAISESRAITEAFF. The chain uses TRBV10-3 and TRBJ1-1; tentatively, D is TRBD1 (5 bases). Germline lookup yields CDR1 ENHRY and CDR2 SYGVKD. V dropped 3 bases and J dropped 4 bases, with 12 bases sitting between them. This CDR3 spans 14 amino acids.

This clonotype has just a few counts. This chain uses TRBV2 with TRBJ1-2, with 7 bases fitting TRBD1. The CDR3 runs 12 residues. V lost 8 bases to trimming and J lost 10 bases; unmatched junction nucleotides: 10. Germline V gene data show CDR1 as SNHLY and CDR2 as FYNNEI. The CDR3 loop reads CASSTMGQTYTF. CDR3 coding DNA: TGTGCCAGCTCAACTATGGGACAGACCTACACCTTC.

The V call is TRBV7-8, the J call TRBJ2-3; D call uncertain. Germline lookup yields CDR1 SGHVS and CDR2 FQNEAQ. This CDR3 contains 14 residues. V lost 1 base, J lost 4 bases, and 9 bases lay in between. The CDR3 DNA is TGTGCCAGCAGCTTAGGAAATGGGGCAGATACGCAGTATTTT. It specifies CASSLGNGADTQYF.

Note on this clonotype: A much larger clone lies one base from this, so it may be a read error. The genes are TRBV6-5 and TRBJ1-6; 9 bases map to TRBD1. Germline CDR1 is MNHEY and CDR2 is SVGAGI. CDR3 length: 18 residues. The J segment lost 4 bases and the V segment lost 2 bases, leaving 9 bases of the junction unmatched. CDR3 amino acids: CASSYVGTGQGYNSPLHF. CDR3 nucleotide sequence: TGTGCCAGCAGTTACGTCGGTACGGGACAGGGATATAATTCACCCCTCCACTTT.

This clonotype was seen many times. V usage is TRBV6-6 and J usage is TRBJ1-1, with D unresolved. From germline, CDR1 is MNHNY and CDR2 SVGAGI (reference sequence). The CDR3 is 13 amino acids. With 2 bases removed from V and 6 bases from J, the gap between germline ends came to 10 bases. Here the CDR3 DNA reads TGTGCCAGCAGTTACATCGGTTCGTCTGAAGCTTTCTTT. Its translation is CASSYIGSSEAFF.